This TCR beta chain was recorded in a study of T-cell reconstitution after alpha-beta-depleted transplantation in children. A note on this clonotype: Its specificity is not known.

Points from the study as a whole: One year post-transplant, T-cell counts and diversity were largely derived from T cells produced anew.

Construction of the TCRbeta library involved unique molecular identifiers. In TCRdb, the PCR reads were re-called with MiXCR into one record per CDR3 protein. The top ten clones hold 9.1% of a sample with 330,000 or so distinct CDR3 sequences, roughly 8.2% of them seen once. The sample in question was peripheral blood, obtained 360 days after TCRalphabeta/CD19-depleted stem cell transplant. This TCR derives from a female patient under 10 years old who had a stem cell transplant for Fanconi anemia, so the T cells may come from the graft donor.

This CDR3 is CSARGATRTDTQYF. The CDR3 bases are TGCAGTGCTAGGGGAGCAACACGGACAGATACGCAGTATTTT. V usage is TRBV20-1 and J usage is TRBJ2-3; possible D gene TRBD2, 5 bases. V lost 3 bases, J lost 3 bases, and 13 bases lay in between. CDR1 DFQATT and CDR2 SNEGSKA come from the germline V gene (reference sequence). This CDR3 contains 14 residues.